Presented here are 8 T cell receptor beta chains from one specimen sequenced in a study of T cell responses to AZD1222 COVID-19 vaccine. Sequencing was performed with immunoSEQ multiplex PCR; in TCRdb, only in-frame clones are kept and a portion is missing. This sample has roughly 120,000 clones, with about 90% found just once. The sequencing used peripheral blood, collected on day 0 of AZD1222 vaccination. The receptors derive from an adult in good health.

The chain employs TRBV6-6 and TRBJ1-2; TRBD1 aligns across 7 bases. Germline values: CDR1 MNHNY, CDR2 SVGAGI (reference sequence). Losses at the gene ends were 7 bases for V and 8 bases for J; bases not matched to a gene: 7. The CDR3 consists of 12 residues. DNA for the CDR3: TGTGCCAGCACTAAGGGGGCGGAAGGCTACACCTTC. It specifies CASTKGAEGYTF.

This CDR3 reads CASSYGTDEQFF. The CDR3 DNA follows: TGTGCCAGCAGTTACGGGACAGATGAGCAGTTCTTC. The chain couples TRBV14 to TRBJ2-1; 7 bases line up with TRBD1. Germline values: CDR1 SGHDN, CDR2 FVKESK. CDR3 length: 12 amino acids. V lost 6 bases and J lost 8; bases outside the gene matches: 4.

The rearrangement links TRBV3-1 (or the pseudogene TRBV3-2) to TRBJ2-5, with D hard to call. Germline V gene sequence: CDR1 LGHDT, CDR2 YNNKEL (reference sequence). The CDR3 runs 12 residues. V lost 0 bases, J lost 5 bases, and 4 bases lay in between. CDR3 in DNA: TGTGCCAGCAGCCAAGATTTGGAGACCCAGTACTTC. It codes for CASSQDLETQYF.

The rearrangement links TRBV5-1 to TRBJ2-5, with TRBD2 matching over 10 bases. V lost 0 bases, J lost 2 bases, and 1 base stayed unmatched. The CDR3 covers 15 residues. Germline-derived CDR1 and CDR2 are SGHRS and YFSETQ. Here the CDR3 reads CASSLVAGGQETQYF. The DNA of the CDR3 is TGCGCCAGCAGCTTGGTAGCGGGGGGACAAGAGACCCAGTACTTC.

A few counts support this clone. The rearrangement links TRBV9 to TRBJ2-7, with TRBD1 matching 10 bases. The V and J ends lost 0 bases and 2 bases, in that order; junction bases with no gene match: 5. The CDR3 runs to 16 residues. Germline V gene lookup returns CDR1 SGDLS and CDR2 YYNGEE. CDR3: CASSVGGTGVPYEQYF. The CDR3 DNA sequence: TGTGCCAGCAGCGTAGGTGGGACAGGGGTGCCCTACGAGCAGTACTTC.

The chain links TRBV18 to TRBJ2-5, with D unresolved. Germline lookup yields CDR1 KGHSH and CDR2 LQKENI. The V end lost 3 bases, the J end lost 1 base, and 6 bases lay between the germline ends. CDR3 length equals 13 residues. In nucleotides, the CDR3 is TGTGCCAGCTCACCTTCCAGCCAAGAGACCCAGTACTTC. Its translation: CASSPSSQETQYF. Variable domain in full (rest from reference TRBV18 and TRBJ2-5): NAGVMQNPRHLVRRRGQEARLRCSPMKGHSHVYWYRQLPEEGLKFMVYLQKENIIDESGMPKERFSAEFPKEGPSILRIQQVVRGDSAAYFCASSPSSQETQYFGPGTRLLVL.

The V call is TRBV21-1, the J call TRBJ1-2. TRBV21-1 is a pseudogene segment. This CDR3 has 16 amino acids. The CDR3 region is CASSTAPDREGKGYTF. The CDR3 DNA is TGTGCCAGCTCCACGGCTCCTGACCGTGAGGGAAAGGGCTACACCTTC.

This clone showed up just once. J is TRBJ1-2 and V is TRBV19, with D hard to call. This CDR3 contains 15 residues. Trimming took 7 bases from V and 7 from J, leaving 22 bases between them. Germline V gene lookup returns CDR1 LNHDA and CDR2 SQIVND (reference sequence). The CDR3 sequence: CASKADQPYLGGYTF. The CDR3 region has the DNA TGTGCCAGTAAGGCGGACCAGCCTTATTTGGGTGGCTACACCTTC.